This section outlines one T cell receptor beta chain sequence together with its context. Its cognate antigen is unknown. The DNA ends 3 residues before the CDR3 does, and the rest of the CDR3 is filled in from the germline J gene. The CVID group had some 15 females and 25 to 35 males, mean age around 40. Caucasian heritage predominated among both patients and controls. Looked up from germline, CDR1 is SGHVS and CDR2 is FNYEAQ. The CDR3 has 17 residues. The trim removed 5 bases at V and 7 bases at J, leaving 10 bases unmatched. This sample is part of a study of T cell clonality in common variable immunodeficiency. Whole-study findings and limits: CVID subjects showed higher TCRbeta clonality than healthy controls. Repertoire-complication correlations in CVID were limited by patient heterogeneity. In common variable immunodeficiency, TCR beta chains reportedly carried fewer deletions and N-nucleotide insertions.

Repertoires were generated with immunoSEQ multiplex PCR, while TCRdb's copy carries only in-frame clones and drops some. This set yields some 25,000 clones and no singletons; the top ten hold 4%. J is TRBJ2-1 and V is TRBV7-6; 14 bases map to TRBD2. The sample comprised peripheral blood mononuclear cells. The TCR comes from a human donor with common variable immunodeficiency. The chain's CDR3 is CASSSPGLAGVKNEQFF. The sequenced part of the CDR3 DNA is TGTGCCAGCAGCAGCCCGGGACTAGCGGGAGTAAAAAATGAG.